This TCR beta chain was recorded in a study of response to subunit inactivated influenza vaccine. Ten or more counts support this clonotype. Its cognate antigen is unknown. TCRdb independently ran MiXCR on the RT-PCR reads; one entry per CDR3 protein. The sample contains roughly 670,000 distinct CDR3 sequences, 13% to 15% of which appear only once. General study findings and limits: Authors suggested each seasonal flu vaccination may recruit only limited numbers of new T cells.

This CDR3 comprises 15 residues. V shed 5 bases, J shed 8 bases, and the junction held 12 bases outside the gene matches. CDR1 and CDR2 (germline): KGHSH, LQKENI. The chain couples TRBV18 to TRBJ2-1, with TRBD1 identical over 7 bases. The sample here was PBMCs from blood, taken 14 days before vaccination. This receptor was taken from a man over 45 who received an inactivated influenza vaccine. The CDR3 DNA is TGTGCCAGCTCAGTCCGCCAGGGGGTTATAGATGAGCAGTTCTTC. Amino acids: CASSVRQGVIDEQFF.